A selection of T cell receptor beta chains follows, all from one sample in a study of cytomegalovirus exposure and HLA in healthy donors. TCRdb's copy holds only in-frame clones and misses some; the assay was immunoSEQ multiplex PCR. This table has approximately 300,000 clones, roughly 90% appearing once. Sequenced input: PBMCs. Every receptor here comes from a woman in her 30s in good health and CMV-seropositive. Both conserved end residues are part of each CDR3. A D gene is named only where the DNA matches it firmly. Clone size is shown for a subset of rows, as once, few, many or a class of expanded clone.

clone size: .; V gene: TRBV9; D gene: TRBD1; J gene: TRBJ2-3; CDR3 protein: CASSVVTGMIDTQYF; CDR3 DNA: TGTGCCAGCAGCGTAGTGACAGGGATGATAGATACGCAGTATTTT
clone size: .; V gene: TRBV11-1; D gene: .; J gene: TRBJ2-1; CDR3 protein: CASSLRGGYVYNEQFF; CDR3 DNA: TGTGCCAGCAGCTTAAGGGGGGGATACGTCTACAATGAGCAGTTCTTC
clone size: .; V gene: TRBV9; D gene: .; J gene: TRBJ1-2; CDR3 protein: CASSVATGGPNYGYTF; CDR3 DNA: TGTGCCAGCAGCGTAGCTACGGGGGGCCCCAACTATGGCTACACCTTC
clone size: .; V gene: TRBV28; D gene: TRBD2; J gene: TRBJ2-7; CDR3 protein: CASSGTSGRGGYEQYF; CDR3 DNA: TGTGCCAGCAGTGGGACTAGCGGGAGGGGGGGCTACGAGCAGTACTTC
clone size: once; V gene: TRBV5-4; D gene: .; J gene: TRBJ1-6; CDR3 protein: CASSDRAYNSPLHF; CDR3 DNA: TGTGCCAGCAGTGACAGAGCGTATAATTCACCCCTCCACTTT
clone size: once; V gene: TRBV27; D gene: TRBD1; J gene: TRBJ2-1; CDR3 protein: CASTFSRTGYNEQFF; CDR3 DNA: TGTGCCAGCACCTTCTCTCGGACAGGGTACAATGAGCAGTTCTTC
clone size: .; V gene: TRBV5-1; D gene: .; J gene: TRBJ2-7; CDR3 protein: CASSFGQTAYEQYF; CDR3 DNA: TGCGCCAGCAGCTTTGGACAGACCGCCTACGAGCAGTACTTC
clone size: .; V gene: TRBV19; D gene: .; J gene: TRBJ2-5; CDR3 protein: CASSQGDSQETQYF; CDR3 DNA: TGTGCCAGTAGCCAGGGAGACAGCCAAGAGACCCAGTACTTC
clone size: .; V gene: TRBV6-5; D gene: .; J gene: TRBJ1-6; CDR3 protein: CASSYQGYSPLHF; CDR3 DNA: TGTGCCAGCAGTTATCAGGGGTATTCACCCCTCCACTTT
clone size: .; V gene: TRBV4-3; D gene: .; J gene: TRBJ2-7; CDR3 protein: CASSQDETGSYEQYF; CDR3 DNA: TGCGCCAGCAGCCAAGATGAGACGGGATCCTACGAGCAGTACTTC
clone size: .; V gene: TRBV4-3; D gene: .; J gene: TRBJ1-2; CDR3 protein: CASSQGLRGNYGYTF; CDR3 DNA: TGCGCCAGCAGCCAAGGCCTCAGGGGAAACTATGGCTACACCTTC
clone size: .; V gene: TRBV5-1; D gene: .; J gene: TRBJ1-5; CDR3 protein: CASRRGARSNQPQHF; CDR3 DNA: TGCGCCAGCCGAAGGGGGGCGAGGAGCAATCAGCCCCAGCATTTT
clone size: .; V gene: TRBV27; D gene: TRBD2; J gene: TRBJ2-1; CDR3 protein: CASSSPGLLNEQFF; CDR3 DNA: TGTGCCAGCAGTTCCCCGGGACTACTCAATGAGCAGTTCTTC
clone size: .; V gene: TRBV7-9; D gene: TRBD1; J gene: TRBJ2-7; CDR3 protein: CASSSLTGTGEYEQYF; CDR3 DNA: TGTGCCAGCAGCTCGTTGACCGGGACAGGGGAATACGAGCAGTACTTC
clone size: .; V gene: TRBV7-8; D gene: .; J gene: TRBJ2-7; CDR3 protein: CASSGAVARRYEQYF; CDR3 DNA: TGTGCCAGCAGCGGAGCGGTTGCTAGAAGGTACGAGCAGTACTTC
clone size: .; V gene: TRBV5-1; D gene: TRBD1; J gene: TRBJ2-5; CDR3 protein: CASSSGTGQETQYF; CDR3 DNA: TGCGCCAGCAGCTCCGGGACAGGCCAAGAGACCCAGTACTTC
clone size: .; V gene: TRBV7-9; D gene: TRBD2; J gene: TRBJ2-5; CDR3 protein: CASSPRTSKETQYF; CDR3 DNA: TGTGCCAGCAGCCCTCGGACTAGTAAGGAGACCCAGTACTTC
clone size: .; V gene: TRBV30; D gene: .; J gene: TRBJ2-1; CDR3 protein: CAWDTPSGYNEQFF; CDR3 DNA: TGTGCCTGGGATACCCCCAGCGGTTACAATGAGCAGTTCTTC
clone size: .; V gene: TRBV30; D gene: .; J gene: TRBJ2-1; CDR3 protein: CAWSSQSEQFF; CDR3 DNA: TGTGCCTGGAGTAGCCAGTCTGAGCAGTTCTTC
clone size: once; V gene: TRBV7-2; D gene: .; J gene: TRBJ2-7; CDR3 protein: CASSLVGPEQYF; CDR3 DNA: TGTGCCAGCAGCTTAGTCGGTCCCGAGCAGTACTTC
clone size: .; V gene: TRBV9; D gene: TRBD1; J gene: TRBJ2-7; CDR3 protein: CASSAGTGWDSYEQYF; CDR3 DNA: TGTGCCAGCAGCGCAGGGACAGGGTGGGACTCCTACGAGCAGTACTTC
clone size: .; V gene: TRBV4-2; D gene: .; J gene: TRBJ2-2; CDR3 protein: CASSQASTGELFF; CDR3 DNA: TGTGCCAGCAGCCAAGCGAGTACGGGGGAGCTGTTTTTT
clone size: .; V gene: TRBV6-1; D gene: .; J gene: TRBJ1-1; CDR3 protein: CASSERMLGQSGTEAFF; CDR3 DNA: TGTGCCAGCAGTGAAAGGATGTTGGGGCAGTCGGGCACTGAAGCTTTCTTT
clone size: .; V gene: TRBV18; D gene: .; J gene: TRBJ1-1; CDR3 protein: CASSPRQTQNTEAFF; CDR3 DNA: TGTGCCAGCTCACCACGACAGACACAGAACACTGAAGCTTTCTTT
clone size: .; V gene: TRBV7-2; D gene: .; J gene: TRBJ2-7; CDR3 protein: CASSLGSGTQYEQYF; CDR3 DNA: TGTGCCAGCAGCTTAGGATCCGGGACACAATACGAGCAGTACTTC
clone size: .; V gene: TRBV5-1; D gene: TRBD1; J gene: TRBJ2-2; CDR3 protein: CASSIVSVTGTNTGELFF; CDR3 DNA: TGCGCCAGCAGCATTGTGTCCGTGACAGGGACGAACACCGGGGAGCTGTTTTTT
clone size: .; V gene: TRBV7-6; D gene: .; J gene: TRBJ1-1; CDR3 protein: CASSLSEGRAEAFF; CDR3 DNA: TGTGCCAGCAGCTTAAGCGAGGGGAGGGCTGAAGCTTTCTTT
clone size: .; V gene: TRBV6-6; D gene: TRBD2; J gene: TRBJ2-3; CDR3 protein: CASSGLAGGSTDTQYF; CDR3 DNA: TGTGCCAGCAGTGGACTAGCGGGGGGGAGCACAGATACGCAGTATTTT
clone size: few; V gene: TRBV27; D gene: .; J gene: TRBJ2-2; CDR3 protein: CASSPPAFGELFF; CDR3 DNA: TGTGCCAGCAGTCCCCCTGCGTTCGGGGAGCTGTTTTTT
clone size: .; V gene: TRBV6-1; D gene: TRBD1; J gene: TRBJ1-5; CDR3 protein: CASRDREWNQPQHF; CDR3 DNA: TGTGCCAGCAGGGACAGGGAGTGGAATCAGCCCCAGCATTTT
clone size: .; V gene: TRBV5-1; D gene: .; J gene: TRBJ1-1; CDR3 protein: CASRNRQVRAHTEAFF; CDR3 DNA: TGCGCCAGCAGAAATCGACAGGTACGGGCCCACACTGAAGCTTTCTTT
clone size: .; V gene: TRBV28; D gene: .; J gene: TRBJ1-2; CDR3 protein: CASSLYSANYGYTF; CDR3 DNA: TGTGCCAGCAGTTTATACAGCGCTAACTATGGCTACACCTTC
clone size: .; V gene: TRBV6-4; D gene: TRBD1; J gene: TRBJ2-1; CDR3 protein: CARTPGGDEQFF; CDR3 DNA: TGTGCCAGGACCCCAGGGGGCGATGAGCAGTTCTTC
clone size: .; V gene: TRBV2; D gene: .; J gene: TRBJ2-7; CDR3 protein: CASSPVAVGEQYF; CDR3 DNA: TGTGCCAGCAGTCCGGTCGCCGTGGGGGAGCAGTACTTC
clone size: .; V gene: TRBV7-8; D gene: .; J gene: TRBJ2-7; CDR3 protein: CASSLTASGYEQYF; CDR3 DNA: TGTGCCAGCAGCTTAACGGCCTCAGGCTACGAGCAGTACTTC
clone size: .; V gene: TRBV6-5; D gene: .; J gene: TRBJ1-5; CDR3 protein: CASRLDRTVNQPQHF; CDR3 DNA: TGTGCCAGCAGGCTGGATAGAACGGTCAATCAGCCCCAGCATTTT
clone size: once; V gene: TRBV5-1; D gene: TRBD1; J gene: TRBJ1-5; CDR3 protein: CASSLFTGGDQPQHF; CDR3 DNA: TGCGCCAGCAGCTTGTTTACAGGGGGCGATCAGCCCCAGCATTTT
clone size: .; V gene: TRBV9; D gene: TRBD1; J gene: TRBJ1-5; CDR3 protein: CASSPDAGGNQPQHF; CDR3 DNA: TGTGCCAGCAGCCCTGACGCAGGGGGAAATCAGCCCCAGCATTTT
clone size: .; V gene: TRBV30; D gene: TRBD1; J gene: TRBJ2-1; CDR3 protein: CAWGRTGPGGDEQFF; CDR3 DNA: TGTGCCTGGGGTAGGACAGGGCCCGGAGGGGATGAGCAGTTCTTC
clone size: .; V gene: TRBV18; D gene: .; J gene: TRBJ1-3; CDR3 protein: CASSPVTESTIYF; CDR3 DNA: TGTGCCAGCTCACCCGTCACGGAAAGCACCATATATTTT
clone size: few; V gene: TRBV18; D gene: .; J gene: TRBJ2-2; CDR3 protein: CASSLKRGGELFF; CDR3 DNA: TGTGCCAGCTCACTAAAGCGCGGCGGGGAGCTGTTTTTT
clone size: .; V gene: TRBV5-1; D gene: .; J gene: TRBJ2-3; CDR3 protein: CASGPLGGLGTDTQYF; CDR3 DNA: TGCGCCAGCGGCCCTCTGGGGGGGCTGGGCACAGATACGCAGTATTTT
clone size: few; V gene: TRBV10-1; D gene: .; J gene: TRBJ2-1; CDR3 protein: CASSRDLSHEQFF; CDR3 DNA: TGCGCCAGCAGCCGGGATCTTTCTCATGAGCAGTTCTTC
clone size: .; V gene: TRBV4-2; D gene: .; J gene: TRBJ1-2; CDR3 protein: CASSQDRARWGGYTF; CDR3 DNA: TGTGCCAGCAGCCAAGATCGGGCCCGATGGGGTGGCTACACCTTC
clone size: .; V gene: TRBV6-5; D gene: .; J gene: TRBJ1-5; CDR3 protein: CASSYDQMVQPQHF; CDR3 DNA: TGTGCCAGCAGTTACGATCAAATGGTGCAGCCCCAGCATTTT
clone size: .; V gene: TRBV29-1; D gene: .; J gene: TRBJ2-7; CDR3 protein: CSTRSAYEQYF; CDR3 DNA: TGCAGCACCAGATCTGCCTACGAGCAGTACTTC
clone size: .; V gene: TRBV5-1; D gene: .; J gene: TRBJ2-7; CDR3 protein: CASSLGGTLEQYF; CDR3 DNA: TGCGCCAGCAGCTTGGGGGGGACACTAGAGCAGTACTTC
clone size: once; V gene: TRBV28; D gene: .; J gene: TRBJ1-4; CDR3 protein: CASSFFQGGEKLFF; CDR3 DNA: TGTGCCAGCAGTTTCTTCCAGGGTGGGGAAAAACTGTTTTTT
clone size: .; V gene: TRBV4-3; D gene: .; J gene: TRBJ2-7; CDR3 protein: CASSQALRDEQYF; CDR3 DNA: TGCGCCAGCAGCCAAGCCCTGAGGGACGAGCAGTACTTC
clone size: few; V gene: TRBV27; D gene: TRBD1; J gene: TRBJ1-2; CDR3 protein: CASSLYRDRLNYGYTF; CDR3 DNA: TGTGCCAGCAGTTTATACCGGGACAGGCTGAACTATGGCTACACCTTC
clone size: once; V gene: TRBV5-6; D gene: .; J gene: TRBJ1-2; CDR3 protein: CASSTLAFGGDGYTF; CDR3 DNA: TGTGCCAGCAGCACTTTAGCGTTCGGAGGGGATGGCTACACCTTC
clone size: .; V gene: TRBV5-6; D gene: .; J gene: TRBJ2-2; CDR3 protein: CASSLAGNTGELFF; CDR3 DNA: TGTGCCAGCAGCTTGGCAGGGAACACCGGGGAGCTGTTTTTT
clone size: .; V gene: TRBV7-9; D gene: .; J gene: TRBJ2-7; CDR3 protein: CASSPDLRVNEQYF; CDR3 DNA: TGTGCCAGCAGCCCCGACCTAAGGGTAAACGAGCAGTACTTC
clone size: few; V gene: TRBV7-9; D gene: TRBD1; J gene: TRBJ1-1; CDR3 protein: CASSSPRGHTEAFF; CDR3 DNA: TGTGCCAGCAGCTCTCCCAGGGGGCACACTGAAGCTTTCTTT
clone size: .; V gene: TRBV28; D gene: .; J gene: TRBJ1-5; CDR3 protein: CASSPDGWGQPQHF; CDR3 DNA: TGTGCCAGCAGTCCCGACGGGTGGGGGCAGCCCCAGCATTTT